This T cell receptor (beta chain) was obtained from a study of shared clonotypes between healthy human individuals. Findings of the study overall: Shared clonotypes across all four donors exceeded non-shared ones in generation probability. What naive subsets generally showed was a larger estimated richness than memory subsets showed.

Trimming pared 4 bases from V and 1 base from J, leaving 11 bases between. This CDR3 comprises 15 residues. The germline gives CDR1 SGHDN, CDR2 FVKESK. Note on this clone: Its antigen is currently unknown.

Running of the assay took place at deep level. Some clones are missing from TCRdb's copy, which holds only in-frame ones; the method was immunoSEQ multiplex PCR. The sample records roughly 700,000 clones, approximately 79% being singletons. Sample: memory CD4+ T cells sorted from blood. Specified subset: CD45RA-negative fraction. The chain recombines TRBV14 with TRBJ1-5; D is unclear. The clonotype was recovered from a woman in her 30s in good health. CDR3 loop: CASSPAGVSNQPQHF. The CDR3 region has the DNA TGTGCCAGCAGCCCTGCCGGGGTGAGCAATCAGCCCCAGCATTTT.